Below, 19 T cell receptor beta chains from the same sample are listed, as sequenced in a study of monozygotic twins with inflammatory bowel disease. TCRdb processed the 5' RACE reads again and assigns one entry to each CDR3 protein, with no DNA. The sample features roughly 200,000 distinct CDR3 sequences, with roughly 7.1% in its top ten. Sequencing was performed on blood. These receptors were taken from a human donor with ulcerative colitis or Crohn's disease, or a healthy co-twin of an affected twin (not recorded which).

The chain carries TRBV5-1 and TRBJ2-7; TCRdb calls TRBD1, which cannot be checked without DNA. Germline V gives CDR1 SGHRS, CDR2 YFSETQ. The CDR3 spans 14 residues. CDR3 protein: CASSLGQGIYEQYF.

This chain connects TRBV5-1 to TRBJ1-3; TCRdb's D call, TRBD1, is unchecked because there is no DNA. This CDR3 has 16 residues. Germline V gene sequence: CDR1 SGHRS, CDR2 YFSETQ. The CDR3 reads CASSPGQFSSGNTIYF.

V usage is TRBV6-1 and J usage is TRBJ2-1. The CDR3 is 15 residues long. Germline lookup yields CDR1 MNHNS and CDR2 SASEGT. CDR3: CASSEDVRTFNEQFF.

The J gene is TRBJ2-3, the V gene TRBV9; TCRdb designates TRBD2, a call that cannot be tested without DNA. Per germline, CDR1 SGDLS and CDR2 YYNGEE. This CDR3 comprises 17 residues. The CDR3: CASSVAVAGGNTDTQYF. The whole variable domain, remainder taken from reference TRBV9 and TRBJ2-3, is DSGVTQTPKHLITATGQRVTLRCSPRSGDLSVYWYQQSLDQGLQFLIQYYNGEERAKGNILERFSAQQFPDLHSELNLSSLELGDSALYFCASSVAVAGGNTDTQYFGPGTRLTVL.

The chain carries TRBV9 and TRBJ2-7. This CDR3 spans 13 amino acids. CDR1 is SGDLS, CDR2 YYNGEE, per germline. The CDR3 is CASSGGLPYEQYF.

The chain employs TRBV11-2 and TRBJ2-7; TCRdb gives TRBD2 as the D gene, but with no DNA this cannot be confirmed. Germline V lookup: CDR1 SGHAT, CDR2 FQNNGV. The CDR3 length is 18 residues. The chain's CDR3 is CASTRNSWEGGPVYEQYF.

This clonotype registers medium-sized by frequency. V gene TRBV20-1 combines with J gene TRBJ2-4; lacking DNA, the TRBD2 call made by TCRdb goes unchecked. Germline values: CDR1 DFQATT, CDR2 SNEGSKA (reference sequence). The CDR3 contains 14 residues. Here the CDR3 reads CSARGNFSPNIQYF.

The gene calls are TRBV4-1 and TRBJ2-1; TCRdb gives TRBD2 as the D gene, but with no DNA this cannot be confirmed. The V gene's germline CDR1 is MGHRA and CDR2 YSYEKL. This CDR3 region has 15 residues. CDR3 loop: CASSYGLAGVGEQFF.

CDR3 amino acids: CASSPSGQGTVAFF. The J gene is TRBJ1-1, the V gene TRBV5-1; TCRdb gives TRBD1 as the D gene, but with no DNA this cannot be confirmed. CDR1 is SGHRS, CDR2 YFSETQ, per germline. The length of the CDR3 is 14 residues.

The chain links TRBV6-2 or TRBV6-3 to TRBJ2-5; with no DNA, the TCRdb D assignment of TRBD1 cannot be verified. CDR3 length: 15 amino acids. The germline V gene encodes CDR1 MNHEY and CDR2 SVGEGT. The CDR3: CASTVGGVPQETQYF.

This chain links TRBV20-1 with TRBJ2-2; TCRdb proposes TRBD2, but this gene call is untestable without DNA. The CDR3 spans 16 residues. Germline V lookup: CDR1 DFQATT, CDR2 SNEGSKA (reference sequence). The CDR3 is CSARVSGTVNTGELFF.

The chain has TRBV20-1 and TRBJ1-2; TCRdb lists TRBD1, though no DNA is available to test this call. From germline, CDR1 is DFQATT and CDR2 SNEGSKA (reference sequence). The length of the CDR3 is 16 residues. The chain's CDR3 is CSASGQGVSRYYGYTF.

This rearrangement joins TRBV27 to TRBJ2-7. The germline gives CDR1 MNHEY, CDR2 SMNVEV (reference sequence). CDR3 size: 14 residues. This chain's CDR3 is CASSWAGASYGQYF.

The chain employs TRBV5-1 and TRBJ1-2; the D call from TCRdb, TRBD1, cannot be confirmed without DNA. The length of the CDR3 is 15 residues. Germline CDR1 reads SGHRS; CDR2 reads YFSETQ. The CDR3 sequence is CASSFTGTGNYGYTF.

The chain uses TRBV20-1 and TRBJ1-4. The germline V gene has CDR1 DFQATT and CDR2 SNEGSKA (reference sequence). This CDR3 region has 14 residues. The CDR3 loop is CSARGGRDNEKLFF.

The chain couples TRBV7-2 to TRBJ1-2. The CDR3 is 12 amino acids. CDR1 and CDR2 from the germline V gene are SGHTA and FQGNSA. The CDR3 protein is CASSLLRHGYTF.

J is TRBJ1-2 and V is TRBV5-1. The germline CDR1 and CDR2 sequences are SGHRS and YFSETQ. The CDR3 is 16 residues long. The CDR3 sequence: CASSTGFSVRNYGYTF.

The rearrangement links TRBV20-1 to TRBJ2-3; TCRdb reports TRBD2, a call that lacks DNA to check it against. This CDR3 spans 16 amino acids. Per the germline V gene, CDR1 is DFQATT and CDR2 is SNEGSKA (reference sequence). Here the CDR3 reads CSARDPSGTLTDTQYF.

This CDR3 reads CASSLLRGQSTDTQYF. The chain couples TRBV5-1 to TRBJ2-3; TCRdb's assignment of TRBD1 cannot be checked, as there is no DNA. This CDR3 is built from 16 residues. Germline CDR1 is SGHRS and CDR2 is YFSETQ.